This passage covers 5 T cell receptor beta chains from one sample sequenced in a study of cytotoxic CD8 clonotypes in ibrutinib-treated CLL. Here immunoSEQ multiplex PCR was the method, and the copy in TCRdb shows in-frame clones only, minus some. The table lists over 200,000 clones, just over 70% of them singletons. Material: PBMCs, obtained after 12 months of ibrutinib treatment. These receptors came from a human donor with chronic lymphocytic leukemia.

This clone was seen only a few times. This rearrangement joins TRBV4-2 to TRBJ2-7; 9 bases match TRBD1. This CDR3 contains 14 residues. The V segment lost 5 bases and the J segment 2 bases; nucleotides outside the gene matches: 4. The germline V gene has CDR1 LGHNA and CDR2 YNFKEQ. CDR3 DNA: TGTGCCAGCAGCTCGGGACAGGGTACCTACGAGCAGTACTTC. Encoded protein: CASSSGQGTYEQYF.

This chain connects TRBV4-1 to TRBJ2-6; D not certain. Germline loops: CDR1 MGHRA, CDR2 YSYEKL. The CDR3 loop spans 15 amino acids. V was shortened by 1 base and J by 0 bases, with 4 bases between the two germline ends. The CDR3 nucleotides are TGCGCCAGCAGCCAAGGAAGCTCTGGGGCCAACGTCCTGACTTTC. The encoded protein is CASSQGSSGANVLTF.

This rearrangement joins TRBV28 to TRBJ2-1; no firm D call. The CDR3 consists of 16 residues. Per germline, CDR1 MDHEN and CDR2 SYDVKM. Trimming shortened V by 1 base and J by 4 bases, and 14 bases separated the two germline ends. The CDR3 sequence is CASSLYVRGAYNEQFF. The CDR3 DNA sequence: TGTGCCAGCAGTTTATATGTTCGCGGAGCTTACAATGAGCAGTTCTTC.

This clone has more than one count but fewer than ten. The rearrangement uses TRBV9 and TRBJ2-1; 8 bases match TRBD2. This CDR3 is 16 amino acids long. The V segment lost 4 bases and the J segment 0 bases; nucleotides outside the gene matches: 6. Germline values: CDR1 SGDLS, CDR2 YYNGEE. The CDR3 is CASSSTSGSSYNEQFF. CDR3 nucleotides: TGTGCCAGCAGCTCTACTAGCGGCAGCTCCTACAATGAGCAGTTCTTC.

V usage is TRBV15 and J usage is TRBJ1-2; 9 bases map to TRBD1. J lost 2 bases, V lost 4 bases, and 5 bases had no gene match. The germline gives CDR1 LNHNV, CDR2 YYDKDF (reference sequence). The CDR3 is 15 amino acids. DNA of the CDR3: TGTGCCACCAGCAAAGGACAGGGGTGGAACTATGGCTACACCTTC. Its translation: CATSKGQGWNYGYTF.